This is a list of T cell receptor beta chains from one sample in a study of T-cell reconstitution after alpha-beta-depleted transplantation in children. Using its own MiXCR run on the PCR reads, TCRdb lists one record per CDR3 protein. Found here are some 520,000 distinct CDR3 sequences, about 30% of them singletons; the top ten hold around 2.3%. The specimen was PBMCs from the stem cell graft donor, collected from the stem cell graft. These receptors were taken from a human donor who donated a stem cell graft to a child with aplastic anemia. CDR3s include the opening cysteine and the closing phenylalanine or tryptophan. The D gene is left open where the match is weak. Some rows mark clone size as missing; the rest say once, few, many or name a class of expanded clone.

TRBD1,TRBV7-2,.,TRBJ1-1,TGTGCCAGCAGACAGGGGGTTCTGAACACTGAAGCTTTCTTT,CASRQGVLNTEAFF
.,TRBV25-1,.,TRBJ1-3,TGTGCCAGCAGTGAATATTTCTTAACCGAGAGCTCTGGAAACACCATATATTTT,CASSEYFLTESSGNTIYF
TRBD2,TRBV11-3,.,TRBJ2-5,TGTGCCAGCAGCTTCGCCGGGACTAGCGGAAGAGAGACCCAGTACTTC,CASSFAGTSGRETQYF
.,TRBV12-3/TRBV12-4,.,TRBJ1-1,TGTGCCAGCAGTTTCAGCGGGCGGAGCACTGAAGCTTTCTTT,CASSFSGRSTEAFF
.,TRBV7-9,.,TRBJ2-5,TGTGCCAGCAGCTTATTCGGGGGTGAAGAGACCCAGTACTTC,CASSLFGGEETQYF
.,TRBV7-2,few,TRBJ1-5,TGTGCCAGCAGCTTAGCCAGGGTAGGAGGTAGCAATCAGCCCCAGCATTTT,CASSLARVGGSNQPQHF
.,TRBV9,.,TRBJ2-3,TGTGCCAGCAGCGTAGGAGGCGTGCGCACAGATACGCAGTATTTT,CASSVGGVRTDTQYF
.,TRBV5-1,few,TRBJ2-5,TGCGCCAGCAGCCTCCTCGGGGCGGGGAACACCCAAGAGACCCAGTACTTC,CASSLLGAGNTQETQYF
.,TRBV7-2,few,TRBJ2-1,TGTGCCAGCAGCCTAGTGACCATTAGGAATGAGCAGTTCTTC,CASSLVTIRNEQFF
TRBD1,TRBV4-3,few,TRBJ2-1,TGCGCCAGCAGGAAACAGACAGGGGCCGGCAATGAGCAGTTCTTC,CASRKQTGAGNEQFF
.,TRBV5-4,.,TRBJ2-1,TGTGCCAGCAGCTTTGGCGCCAATGAGCAGTTCTTC,CASSFGANEQFF
.,TRBV9,.,TRBJ2-7,TGTGCCAGCAGCCCCGGATGGGAGCAGTACTTC,CASSPGWEQYF
.,TRBV18,few,TRBJ2-5,TGTGCCAGCTCACCACCGTATAGCTCCGAGACCCAGTACTTC,CASSPPYSSETQYF
TRBD1,TRBV9,few,TRBJ2-6,TGTGCCAGCAGCGTAGCCCCGGACAGGGCCTCTGGGGCCAACGTCCTGACTTTC,CASSVAPDRASGANVLTF
TRBD2,TRBV3-1,.,TRBJ2-1,TGTGCCAGCAGCCAAGATTCGCCTAGCGGGAATTTGGATGAGCAGTTCTTC,CASSQDSPSGNLDEQFF
TRBD2,TRBV30,.,TRBJ2-5,TGTGCCTGGAGTGGGGGAGGGTCAATGGAGACCCAGTACTTC,CAWSGGGSMETQYF
.,TRBV6-1,.,TRBJ1-1,TGTGCCAGCAGGCCCGGGACACCCATGAACACTGAAGCTTTCTTT,CASRPGTPMNTEAFF
TRBD1,TRBV3-1,.,TRBJ1-2,TGTGCCAGCAGCCAAAGGGACAGGGCAGCTGGCTACACCTTC,CASSQRDRAAGYTF
TRBD1,TRBV6-2/TRBV6-3,.,TRBJ2-1,TGTGCCAGCAGTTATGGTCCCAGGGGGAATGAGCAGTTCTTC,CASSYGPRGNEQFF
TRBD2,TRBV6-2/TRBV6-3,few,TRBJ2-1,TGTGCCAGCAGGTATAGCGGGAGGGCCGGGAATGAGCAGTTCTTC,CASRYSGRAGNEQFF
.,TRBV5-5,few,TRBJ1-1,TGTGCCAGCAGCCCCCTTTCTGGGTTCAGCACTGAAGCTTTCTTT,CASSPLSGFSTEAFF
.,TRBV25-1,.,TRBJ2-7,TGTGCCAGCAGTGAAACAGGGTACGAGCAGTACTTC,CASSETGYEQYF
TRBD1,TRBV6-1,.,TRBJ1-1,TGTGCCAGCGGAAGAAAGGGGGCGTCTGAAGCTTTCTTT,CASGRKGASEAFF
.,TRBV12-3/TRBV12-4,.,TRBJ1-4,TGTGCCAGCAGTTTAGCGATGGGGATACCCTATGAAAAACTGTTTTTT,CASSLAMGIPYEKLFF
TRBD2,TRBV30,.,TRBJ2-3,TGTGCCTGGAGACTAGCGGGCACAGATACGCAGTATTTT,CAWRLAGTDTQYF
.,TRBV7-2,few,TRBJ2-3,TGTGCCAGCAGCTTCTTAGATACGCAGTATTTT,CASSFLDTQYF
TRBD2,TRBV6-1,.,TRBJ2-5,TGTGCCAGCAGTCAATCTCTAGCGGGAGGTTTAGAGACCCAGTACTTC,CASSQSLAGGLETQYF
TRBD2,TRBV6-2/TRBV6-3,.,TRBJ2-1,TGTGCCAGCAGGACCGGGACTAGCGGATACAATGAGCAGTTCTTC,CASRTGTSGYNEQFF
.,TRBV5-1,.,TRBJ2-7,TGCGCCAGCGCCGGGCCATCGGCCTACGAGCAGTACTTC,CASAGPSAYEQYF
.,TRBV7-8,once,TRBJ2-7,TGTGCCAGCAGCTGGGAAGACGAGGGTTCCTACGAGCAGTACTTC,CASSWEDEGSYEQYF
.,TRBV30,few,TRBJ2-1,TGTGCCTGGAGTGTACTGACAGTAGCCTATACAGATGAGCAGTTCTTC,CAWSVLTVAYTDEQFF
TRBD1,TRBV18,few,TRBJ1-4,TGTGCCAGCTCACTGGACAGGGGTAATGAAAAACTGTTTTTT,CASSLDRGNEKLFF
TRBD1,TRBV19,.,TRBJ2-6,TGTGCCAGTAAACCGGACAGGGTTTTTTCTGGGGCCAACGTCCTGACTTTC,CASKPDRVFSGANVLTF
TRBD1,TRBV18,few,TRBJ1-2,TGTGCCAGCTCACTACTGATTACAGGGGACAGTGGAGATGGCTACACCTTC,CASSLLITGDSGDGYTF
.,TRBV5-1,.,TRBJ1-3,TGCGCCAGCAGCCCCTGGACAGGAAACACCATATATTTT,CASSPWTGNTIYF
.,TRBV9,.,TRBJ2-3,TGTGCCAGCAGCCCAGAAGACCGCCTAGGTACGCAGTATTTT,CASSPEDRLGTQYF
TRBD2,TRBV12-3/TRBV12-4,few,TRBJ2-5,TGTGCCAGCAGTTTACCTAGCGGGAGCGGTCAAGAGACCCAGTACTTC,CASSLPSGSGQETQYF
TRBD1,TRBV7-9,few,TRBJ1-2,TGTGCCAGCAGCTCCTCCGGGACAGGCGTGGACGGCTACACCTTC,CASSSSGTGVDGYTF
.,TRBV4-3,.,TRBJ1-2,TGCGCCAGCAGCCAAGTCCACGGCGTGGAGGGGGGATATGGCTACACCTTC,CASSQVHGVEGGYGYTF
.,TRBV3-1,.,TRBJ2-1,TGTGCCAGCAGCCAAGATCCCGCCTCCTACAATGAGCAGTTCTTC,CASSQDPASYNEQFF
.,TRBV5-1,.,TRBJ1-1,TGCGCCAGCAGCCCGGACGGAGCTGAAGCTTTCTTT,CASSPDGAEAFF
TRBD1,TRBV4-3,many,TRBJ2-7,TGCGCCAGCAGCGGGACAGGGGACTACGAGCAGTACTTC,CASSGTGDYEQYF
TRBD2,TRBV11-1,few,TRBJ2-7,TGTGCCAGCAGCCCTATATTAGCGGGAGGCTCCTACGAGCAGTACTTC,CASSPILAGGSYEQYF
.,TRBV6-1,.,TRBJ1-2,TGTGCCAGCAGGACCAGGGCTAACTATGGCTACACCTTC,CASRTRANYGYTF
TRBD2,TRBV24-1,few,TRBJ2-1,TGTGCCACCAGTGATTTGAGCGGGAGCTCCTACAATGAGCAGTTCTTC,CATSDLSGSSYNEQFF
.,TRBV29-1,.,TRBJ2-1,TGCAGCGTTGCAGGGATACTTTACAATGAGCAGTTCTTC,CSVAGILYNEQFF
TRBD1,TRBV7-9,few,TRBJ1-2,TGTGCCAGCAGCTTGACAGGGAATGGCTACACCTTC,CASSLTGNGYTF
.,TRBV29-1,.,TRBJ2-3,TGCAGCGTGCGATCTAGCGCCTCTAGCACAGATACGCAGTATTTT,CSVRSSASSTDTQYF
.,TRBV10-3,few,TRBJ1-5,TGTGCCACCCGAGGGGGGTCACAGCCCCAGCATTTT,CATRGGSQPQHF
.,TRBV7-2,.,TRBJ2-5,TGTGCCAGCAGCTTAGCGGCACCCGGGGAGACCCAGTACTTC,CASSLAAPGETQYF
.,TRBV7-9,few,TRBJ1-1,TGTGCCAGCAGCCCCCCGGGGGAAGCTTTCTTT,CASSPPGEAFF
TRBD2,TRBV20-1,few,TRBJ2-7,TGCAGTGCTAGTGCGGGACTAGCGGGAGGTTACGAGCAGTACTTC,CSASAGLAGGYEQYF
TRBD2,TRBV20-1,once,TRBJ2-1,TGCAGTGCTCAGACTAGCGGGGTTCCCAGGATATACAATGAGCAGTTCTTC,CSAQTSGVPRIYNEQFF